The present T cell receptor (beta chain) was sequenced within a study of cytomegalovirus exposure and HLA in healthy donors. Overall study results and limits: A previous analysis found most TCR beta V segments productive roughly 87% or roughly 30% of the time. Three CMV-associated chains proved CMV antigen-specific in vitro.

Both 60 Vbeta primers and 13 Jbeta primers went into the PCR. TCRdb keeps only in-frame clones here, not all; method: immunoSEQ multiplex PCR. The sample has over 150,000 clones; under 85% are singletons. This clone turned up a few times. Its antigen is undetermined. The ends were cut back, 5 bases at V and 3 bases at J, with 11 bases in the middle. The germline V gene encodes CDR1 MNHEY and CDR2 SMNVEV (reference sequence). The CDR3 sequence is 13 residues long. The clonotype was recovered from a man aged 18 to 29 in good health and CMV-seronegative. The source material was PBMCs. V and J are TRBV27 and TRBJ2-7; D not resolved. The CDR3 DNA sequence: TGTGCCAGCAGTCCCAACACGTACTACGAGCAGTACTTC. Its translation: CASSPNTYYEQYF.